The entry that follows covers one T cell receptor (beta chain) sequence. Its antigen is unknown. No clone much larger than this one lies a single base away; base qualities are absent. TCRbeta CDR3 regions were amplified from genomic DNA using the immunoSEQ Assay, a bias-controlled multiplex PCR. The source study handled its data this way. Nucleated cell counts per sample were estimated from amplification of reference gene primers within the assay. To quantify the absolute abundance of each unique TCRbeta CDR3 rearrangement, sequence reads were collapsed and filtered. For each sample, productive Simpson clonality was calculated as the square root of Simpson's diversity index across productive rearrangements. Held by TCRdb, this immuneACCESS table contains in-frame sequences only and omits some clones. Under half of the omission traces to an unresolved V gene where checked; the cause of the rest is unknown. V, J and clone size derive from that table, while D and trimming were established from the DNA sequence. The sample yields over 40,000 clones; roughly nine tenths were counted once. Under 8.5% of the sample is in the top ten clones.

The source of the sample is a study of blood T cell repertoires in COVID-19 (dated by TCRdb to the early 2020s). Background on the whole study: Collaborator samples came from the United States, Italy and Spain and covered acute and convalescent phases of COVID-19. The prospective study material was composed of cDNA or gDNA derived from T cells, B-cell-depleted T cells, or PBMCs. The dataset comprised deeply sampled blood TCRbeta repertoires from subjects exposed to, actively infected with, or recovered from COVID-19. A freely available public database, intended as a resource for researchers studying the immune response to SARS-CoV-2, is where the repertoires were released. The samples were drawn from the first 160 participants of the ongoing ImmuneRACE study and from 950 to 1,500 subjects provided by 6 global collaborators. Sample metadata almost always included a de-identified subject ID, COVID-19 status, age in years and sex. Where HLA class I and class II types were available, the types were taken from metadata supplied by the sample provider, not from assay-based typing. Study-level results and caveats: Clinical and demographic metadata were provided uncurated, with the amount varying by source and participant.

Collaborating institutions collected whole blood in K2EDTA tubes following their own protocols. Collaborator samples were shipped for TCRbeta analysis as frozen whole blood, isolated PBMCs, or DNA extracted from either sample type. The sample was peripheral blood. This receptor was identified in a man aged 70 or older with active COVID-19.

The DNA reads as follows: TGTGCCAGCTCACCATCGACAGGGATCGGTTCTGGGGCCAACGTCCTGACTTTC. This sequence encodes CASSPSTGIGSGANVLTF. Here the chain combines TRBV18 and TRBJ2-6; a stretch of 7 junction bases matches TRBD1. The germline V gene specifies KGHSH as CDR1 and LQKENI as CDR2. The CDR3, from cysteine to phenylalanine, totals 18 residues. CDR3 DNA only is kept here, 54 bases in frame from base 1. V trim: 2 bases; J trim: 1 base; unmatched bases: 8.